These T cell receptor beta chains were read from a single sample in a study of blood T cell repertoires in COVID-19. TCRdb keeps only in-frame clones here, not all; method: immunoSEQ multiplex PCR. Of around 240,000 clones listed, about 84% are singletons. Sequencing was performed on PBMCs or T cells enriched from blood (not recorded which). These receptors were collected from a woman between 45 and 60 years old who had recovered from COVID-19. Both conserved end residues are part of each CDR3. A D gene is named only where the DNA matches it firmly. Where a row states a size, it is once, few, many or the class of an expanded clone; other rows omit it.

size: NA; J: TRBJ2-7; V: TRBV7-9; D: NA; DNA: TGTGCCAGCAGCCGTACCTACGAGCAGTACTTC; CDR3: CASSRTYEQYF
size: NA; J: TRBJ2-2; V: TRBV4-3; D: TRBD2; DNA: TGCGCCAGCAGCCAAGAGGTAGCGGGAGTATCGACCGGGGAGCTGTTTTTT; CDR3: CASSQEVAGVSTGELFF
size: NA; J: TRBJ1-2; V: TRBV2; D: TRBD1; DNA: TGTGCCAGCAGGCGACAGGGAGGCTATGGCTACACCTTC; CDR3: CASRRQGGYGYTF
size: NA; J: TRBJ1-6; V: TRBV7-3; D: TRBD1; DNA: TGTGCCAGCGAGCGCCAGGGGGCGGTCTATAATTCACCCCTCCACTTT; CDR3: CASERQGAVYNSPLHF
size: NA; J: TRBJ1-5; V: TRBV18; D: NA; DNA: TGTGCCAGCTCACCATGGGCTAGCAATCAGCCCCAGCATTTT; CDR3: CASSPWASNQPQHF
size: NA; J: TRBJ2-1; V: TRBV9; D: NA; DNA: TGTGCCAGCTCACTCTGGGCGGCGGGGTACAATGAGCAGTTCTTC; CDR3: CASSLWAAGYNEQFF
size: NA; J: TRBJ2-3; V: TRBV7-2; D: NA; DNA: TGTGCCAGCAGACGAGGGGGGGATGCAGATACGCAGTATTTT; CDR3: CASRRGGDADTQYF
size: NA; J: TRBJ2-7; V: TRBV7-2; D: TRBD2; DNA: TGTGCCAGCAGCTTAAACGGGCGGGGGGGTTACGAGCAGTACTTC; CDR3: CASSLNGRGGYEQYF
size: few; J: TRBJ2-7; V: TRBV28; D: TRBD1; DNA: TGTGCCAGCAGCGGTGGGACAGCCGGAACCTACGAGCAGTACTTC; CDR3: CASSGGTAGTYEQYF
size: NA; J: TRBJ1-2; V: TRBV12-3/TRBV12-4; D: TRBD1; DNA: TGTGCCAGCAGCAGGGACAGGGAGGGCTACACCTTC; CDR3: CASSRDREGYTF
size: NA; J: TRBJ2-1; V: TRBV6-6; D: TRBD1; DNA: TGTGCCAGCGCTAAACAGGGGGCGGAGTACAATGAGCAGTTCTTC; CDR3: CASAKQGAEYNEQFF
size: once; J: TRBJ2-3; V: TRBV9; D: NA; DNA: TGTGCCAGCAGCGTAGGGGGCCAGACAGATACGCAGTATTTT; CDR3: CASSVGGQTDTQYF
size: NA; J: TRBJ2-1; V: TRBV7-9; D: TRBD2; DNA: TGTGCCAGCAGCTTGTTGAGCGGGGGCCAAGAGCAGTTCTTC; CDR3: CASSLLSGGQEQFF
size: once; J: TRBJ2-3; V: TRBV5-4; D: TRBD2; DNA: TGTGCCAGCAGCTTGGAGGGGACTACAAGCACAGATACGCAGTATTTT; CDR3: CASSLEGTTSTDTQYF
size: NA; J: TRBJ2-3; V: TRBV6-5; D: NA; DNA: TGTGCCAGCGGGCGGGGGCGACCGAGCACAGATACGCAGTATTTT; CDR3: CASGRGRPSTDTQYF
size: NA; J: TRBJ2-7; V: TRBV6-5; D: NA; DNA: TGTGCCACCGCACAGGCTGGGATTAACTCCTACGAGCAGTACTTC; CDR3: CATAQAGINSYEQYF
size: NA; J: TRBJ1-4; V: TRBV14; D: NA; DNA: TGTGCCAGCAGCCCCACTACAAGTGTGCGGCCAACTAATGAAAAACTGTTTTTT; CDR3: CASSPTTSVRPTNEKLFF
size: NA; J: TRBJ1-1; V: TRBV9; D: TRBD1; DNA: TGTGCCAGCAGCGCCCGACAGGGTAGCGGTGAAGCTTTCTTT; CDR3: CASSARQGSGEAFF
size: NA; J: TRBJ1-5; V: TRBV27; D: NA; DNA: TGTGCCAGCAGTCCCTATGTATACGATAGCAATCAGCCCCAGCATTTT; CDR3: CASSPYVYDSNQPQHF
size: NA; J: TRBJ2-3; V: TRBV6-4; D: NA; DNA: TGTGCCAGCAGTGCGGGGGAGATTAGCACAGATACGCAGTATTTT; CDR3: CASSAGEISTDTQYF
size: NA; J: TRBJ2-6; V: TRBV15; D: NA; DNA: TGTGCCACCAGCAGGGGGGCCGGGACGATTGTCTCTGGGGCCAACGTCCTGACTTTC; CDR3: CATSRGAGTIVSGANVLTF
size: NA; J: TRBJ2-1; V: TRBV6-2/TRBV6-3; D: TRBD2; DNA: TGTGCCAGCAGTAAACTAGCGGGAGGGCCGAATGAGCAGTTCTTC; CDR3: CASSKLAGGPNEQFF
size: NA; J: TRBJ1-6; V: TRBV9; D: NA; DNA: TGTGCCAGCAGCAAATCGGGGATACTTGGGAATTCACCCCTCCACTTT; CDR3: CASSKSGILGNSPLHF
size: NA; J: TRBJ1-3; V: TRBV3-1/TRBV3-2; D: NA; DNA: TGTGCCAGCAGCCAAGCGAGGAGCTCTGGAAACACCATATATTTT; CDR3: CASSQARSSGNTIYF
size: NA; J: TRBJ1-3; V: TRBV4-1; D: NA; DNA: TGCGCCAGCACCCAGATGTGGGCATCTGGAAACACCATATATTTT; CDR3: CASTQMWASGNTIYF
size: NA; J: TRBJ2-7; V: TRBV25-1; D: NA; DNA: TGTGCCAGCAGCGGGATAGGGGACAACTCCTACGAGCAGTACTTC; CDR3: CASSGIGDNSYEQYF